The present TCR beta chain was sequenced within a study of blood T cell repertoires in COVID-19. Turning to the study itself: The United States, Italy and Spain were the sources of the acute and convalescent COVID-19 samples. PBMCs, B-cell-depleted T cells, or T cells provided the cDNA or gDNA that made up the material.

This clone was seen a few times. In the source study's methods: Estimated nucleated cell counts came from reference gene primer amplification. The repertoire was sequenced with immunoSEQ multiplex PCR; TCRdb's copy has only in-frame clones and lacks some. The DNA gave D and trimming, while V, J and clone size come from that table. The data show 150,000 to 200,000 clones, approximately 82% seen once. The V end was cut by 2 bases, the J end by 4 bases, with 16 bases between. Germline CDR1 and CDR2: KGHSH and LQKENI. This CDR3 comprises 16 residues. This sequence was found in a woman of 80 years or more with acute or convalescent COVID-19. Material for sequencing was peripheral blood. The rearrangement links TRBV18 to TRBJ2-3; tentative D call: TRBD1 (6 bases). The CDR3, as DNA: TGTGCCAGCTCACCAACAGGGAATGCCCTCGCAGATACGCAGTATTTT. Residues: CASSPTGNALADTQYF.